This T cell receptor beta chain came from a study of blood T cell repertoires in COVID-19. Looking at the study overall: Acute and convalescent COVID-19 samples came from the United States, Italy and Spain.

The table lists this clone with a few counts. Per the original methods: Counts of nucleated cells, estimated from reference gene primer amplification, were obtained. The assay was immunoSEQ multiplex PCR, and TCRdb's table has in-frame clones only and misses some. For V, J and clone size, that table is used; D and trimming come from the DNA. The sample lists approximately 170,000 clones, around four fifths occurring once. Per germline, CDR1 LNHDA and CDR2 SQIVND (reference sequence). This CDR3 has 13 amino acids. The germline V and J ends were trimmed by 0 bases and 7 bases, with 9 bases remaining between them. Seattle cases were enrolled at active infection and followed longitudinally.

The chain is built from TRBV19 and TRBJ1-2; D not certain. Sequenced input: peripheral blood. This TCR derives from a woman of 80 years or more with COVID-19, enrolled during active disease. The CDR3 reads CASSIDRVTGYTF. The CDR3 nucleotides read TGTGCCAGTAGTATAGACCGAGTTACTGGCTACACCTTC.